A single sample is the source of the 5 T cell receptor beta chains below, sequenced in a study of cytomegalovirus exposure and HLA in healthy donors. Primers included in the PCR were 60 Vbeta and 13 Jbeta primers. The data were produced by immunoSEQ multiplex PCR, yet TCRdb's version contains in-frame clones alone and is incomplete. The sample lists some 160,000 clones, almost 75% occurring once. Sequencing was done on a sample of PBMCs. Receptor source: a young woman in good health and CMV-seropositive.

This chain joins TRBV6-5 and TRBJ1-1; TRBD1 is a possible D gene (5 bases). The germline gives CDR1 MNHEY, CDR2 SVGAGI. Trimming shortened V by 2 bases and J by 1 base, and 11 bases separated the two germline ends. This CDR3 is 15 amino acids long. CDR3 loop: CASSYPGVPNTEAFF. The CDR3 nucleotides are TGTGCCAGCAGTTACCCGGGGGTCCCGAACACTGAAGCTTTCTTT.

The rearrangement joins TRBV11-2 to TRBJ2-5; perhaps TRBD2 as D (6 bases). The germline CDR1 and CDR2 sequences are SGHAT and FQNNGV. This CDR3 comprises 14 residues. V gave up 5 bases and J gave up 4 bases, with 14 bases separating them. Written as DNA, the CDR3 is TGTGCCAGCAGCCACGGCCGGGGGATAGAGACCCAGTACTTC. Translation: CASSHGRGIETQYF.

The V call is TRBV9, the J call TRBJ1-1; 7 positions match TRBD1. J lost 10 bases, V lost 3 bases, and 9 bases had no gene match. The germline V gene encodes CDR1 SGDLS and CDR2 YYNGEE. This CDR3 is built from 13 residues. The CDR3 region has the DNA TGTGCCAGCAGCGGCGGGACAGACTTTGCAGCTTTCTTT. Its translation: CASSGGTDFAAFF. The complete variable domain, with remaining parts taken from reference TRBV9 and TRBJ1-1, reads DSGVTQTPKHLITATGQRVTLRCSPRSGDLSVYWYQQSLDQGLQFLIQYYNGEERAKGNILERFSAQQFPDLHSELNLSSLELGDSALYFCASSGGTDFAAFFGQGTRLTVV.

The V and J genes are TRBV7-9 and TRBJ1-1; 12 bases align to TRBD1. The CDR3 sequence is 16 residues long. J was trimmed by 2 bases and V by 6 bases; bases with no gene match: 7. The germline gives CDR1 SEHNR, CDR2 FQNEAQ (reference sequence). In nucleotides, the CDR3 is TGTGCCAGCAGGACCGGGACAGGGGGCCGCAACACTGAAGCTTTCTTT. It is translated as CASRTGTGGRNTEAFF.

This clone has more than one count but fewer than ten. The chain is built from TRBV5-1 and TRBJ2-3; TRBD2 matches 9 bases. After removal of 7 bases from V and 1 base from J, the junction contained 4 bases not matched to a gene. There are 14 residues in the CDR3. Germline-derived CDR1 and CDR2 are SGHRS and YFSETQ. The CDR3 nucleotides read TGCGCCAGCCCCCAGCGGGGGGGCACAGATACGCAGTATTTT. Protein: CASPQRGGTDTQYF.